These T cell receptor beta chains were read from a single sample in a study of CD8 T cells in Susac syndrome. TCRdb used MiXCR to reprocess the immunoSEQ multiplex PCR reads, holding one entry per CDR3 protein. The sample lists about 120,000 distinct CDR3 sequences, just under 95% occurring once. Sequenced sample: CD8+ T cells from PBMCs. The receptor set was obtained from a human donor with Susac syndrome. Both conserved end residues are part of each CDR3. The D gene is left open where the match is weak. Rows may omit the clone size; those that give it use once, few, many or a size class.

d_call j_call v_call clone_size cdr3_nt cdr3_aa
TRBD1 TRBJ2-7 TRBV6-5 once TGTGCCAGCAGTTACTCGATCCCGGAACAGGGGTCCGAGCAGTACTTC CASSYSIPEQGSEQYF
- TRBJ2-1 TRBV25-1 - TGTGCCAGCAGTGAATGGGGGACCTACAATGAGCAGTTCTTC CASSEWGTYNEQFF
TRBD2 TRBJ2-1 TRBV20-1 - TGCAGTGCTAGAGATGGGGCTAGCGGGGATAACAATGAGCAGTTCTTC CSARDGASGDNNEQFF
TRBD2 TRBJ2-1 TRBV9 - TGTGCCAGCAGCCCAAGGGCGGGAGTAGACGGTGAGCAGTTCTTC CASSPRAGVDGEQFF
TRBD2 TRBJ2-1 TRBV6-5 - TGTGCCAGCAGTTACCCGACTAGCGGGAGATCCCGAAGGGTCAATGAGCAGTTCTTC CASSYPTSGRSRRVNEQFF
- TRBJ2-1 TRBV4-1 - TGCGCCAGCAGCCAAGACAGCCCCGGGACTGGGGGAGCATCGATGCAGTTCTTC CASSQDSPGTGGASMQFF
- TRBJ2-1 TRBV7-9 - TGTGCCAGCGACAAGGGGGGCGTGGATGAGCAGTTCTTC CASDKGGVDEQFF
- TRBJ2-2 TRBV28 - TGTGCCAGCAGCATCGGGGGGCAACACACCGGGGAGCTGTTTTTT CASSIGGQHTGELFF
- TRBJ2-7 TRBV3-1 - TGTGCCAGCAGCCATGGCGAGTCCTACGAGCAGTACTTC CASSHGESYEQYF
TRBD1 TRBJ2-7 TRBV20-1 - TGCAGTGCTAAGGACAGGAATGCCTACGAGCAGTACTTC CSAKDRNAYEQYF
- TRBJ1-5 TRBV6-2/TRBV6-3 - TGTGCCAGCAGTCCACTGACCGTCCCAACGCCCCAGCATTTT CASSPLTVPTPQHF
- TRBJ2-1 TRBV28 - TGTGCCAGCAGCCTCGGGGTTGCGGGACACGATGAGCAGTTCTTC CASSLGVAGHDEQFF
- TRBJ2-5 TRBV12-3/TRBV12-4 few TGTGCCAGCAGGGGGGAGACCCAGTACTTC CASRGETQYF
- TRBJ2-3 TRBV15 - TGTGCCACCAGCAGCCCATTTCGAGATACGCAGTATTTT CATSSPFRDTQYF
TRBD1 TRBJ1-2 TRBV12-3/TRBV12-4 once TGTGCCAGCAGTTCGGGACAGCCGTGGGCCTATGGCTACACCTTC CASSSGQPWAYGYTF
- TRBJ1-1 TRBV18 - TGTGCCAGCACCAAGATGGAGAACACTGAAGCTTTCTTT CASTKMENTEAFF
TRBD1 TRBJ1-2 TRBV30 - TGTGCCTGGAGTGCGGTACAGGGGGTCTGGAGCTATGGCTACACCTTC CAWSAVQGVWSYGYTF
- TRBJ2-5 TRBV12-3/TRBV12-4 few TGTGCCAGCAGTTTAGGCCCCCAAGAGACCCAGTACTTC CASSLGPQETQYF
TRBD2 TRBJ2-7 TRBV20-1 - TGCAGTGCGGACGGACTAGCGGGAGACGAGCAGTACTTC CSADGLAGDEQYF
- TRBJ2-6 TRBV6-2/TRBV6-3 few TGTGCCAGCACCTCCCAGGGGTCTGGGGCCAACGTCCTGACTTTC CASTSQGSGANVLTF
- TRBJ2-7 TRBV2 - TGTGCCAGCAGTGAAGGCAGCAAAACCTACGAGCAGTACTTC CASSEGSKTYEQYF
TRBD1 TRBJ2-7 TRBV5-1 - TGCGCCAGCAGCTTGGCGGGACAGGGGAGCAACGAGCAGTACTTC CASSLAGQGSNEQYF
- TRBJ2-3 TRBV4-1 - TGCGCCAGCAGCCCAGGGGTCCTACAAACCGCAGATACGCAGTATTTT CASSPGVLQTADTQYF
TRBD2 TRBJ2-3 TRBV7-3 - TGTGCCAGCAGCTTAGGAGATAGCGGGAGGGACACAGATACGCAGTATTTT CASSLGDSGRDTDTQYF
- TRBJ2-7 TRBV28 - TGTGCCAGCAGTTTATCGCAAATTAGCGGAGCCAGCTCCTACGAGCAGTACTTC CASSLSQISGASSYEQYF
- TRBJ2-7 TRBV12-3/TRBV12-4 - TGTGCCACCCGGGGGCTTCTCCATTTATGGGAGCAGTACTTC CATRGLLHLWEQYF
- TRBJ1-2 TRBV25-1 - TGTGCCAGTACTCAGGGAGGCGGCTACACCTTC CASTQGGGYTF
- TRBJ1-2 TRBV4-3 - TGCGCCAGCAGCCAAGAATATGGAGACAGTTCCTTTTTCGGCTACACCTTC CASSQEYGDSSFFGYTF
TRBD2 TRBJ2-7 TRBV15 - TGTGCCACCAGTAGGACTAGCGGGGGTTACGAGCAGTACTTC CATSRTSGGYEQYF
- TRBJ2-7 TRBV13 - TGTGCCAGCAGCTTAGGCGCGAGTACGTACGAGCAGTACTTC CASSLGASTYEQYF
- TRBJ1-2 TRBV5-6 - TGTGCCAGCAGCTTGGAACCCTATGGCTACACCTTC CASSLEPYGYTF
- TRBJ2-2 TRBV7-6 once TGTGCCAGCAGCCCAGTGGGCGGGGAGCTGTTTTTT CASSPVGGELFF
- TRBJ2-2 TRBV4-3 - TGCGCCAGCAGCGATAATTGGATGTCGGGGTTTGACACCGGGGAGCTGTTTTTT CASSDNWMSGFDTGELFF
- TRBJ2-7 TRBV20-1 - TGCAGTGCTAGAGATGGACTAACCTACGAGCAGTACTTC CSARDGLTYEQYF
- TRBJ2-7 TRBV30 - TGTGCCTGGAGTGTCGGGCAGGGTGGGTCCCGTGAGCAGTACTTC CAWSVGQGGSREQYF
- TRBJ1-5 TRBV6-6 - TGTGCCAGCAGTAGGGCGGAGCTAGGCCCCCAGCATTTT CASSRAELGPQHF